Here is one TCR beta chain with its context. This CDR3 is built from 12 residues. Germline assignment: CDR1 SGHRS and CDR2 YFSETQ. V was pared by 5 bases and J by 4 bases, with 1 base of the junction left unmatched. These data are taken from a study of control samples from healthy donors and cancer patients. Profiling relied on immunoSEQ multiplex PCR, and the TCRdb table lists in-frame clones only, not all of them. The sample holds around 92,000 clones, 82% seen once. This receptor was taken from a man in his sixties in good health. Sequenced: blood. The V gene is TRBV5-1, the J gene TRBJ1-2; 8 bases line up with TRBD1. The CDR3 protein is CASRTGAYGYTF. CDR3 in DNA: TGCGCCAGCAGGACAGGGGCCTATGGCTACACCTTC. The entire variable domain, with the rest obtained from reference TRBV5-1 and TRBJ1-2, is as follows: KAGVTQTPRYLIKTRGQQVTLSCSPISGHRSVSWYQQTPGQGLQFLFEYFSETQRNKGNFPGRFSGRQFSNSRSEMNVSTLELGDSALYLCASRTGAYGYTFGSGTRLTVV.